This is a list of T cell receptor beta chains from one sample in a study of OX40 agonist ivuxolimab in advanced cancers. Profiling relied on immunoSEQ multiplex PCR, and the TCRdb table lists in-frame clones only, not all of them. The table has 69,000 or so clones, 82% seen once. The source material was CD4+ or CD8+ T cells sorted from blood, sampled in a trial of the OX40 agonist ivuxolimab. The receptors originated from an adult with an advanced solid tumor such as melanoma, head and neck, liver or kidney cancer. Both conserved end residues are part of each CDR3. The D gene is left open where the match is weak. Only some rows state a clone size, as once, few, many or a class for expanded clones.

-	TRBJ1-4	TRBD1	TRBV2	CASSELDRDEKLFF	TGTGCCAGCAGTGAATTGGACAGGGATGAAAAACTGTTTTTT
-	TRBJ1-4	-	TRBV9	CASSAQTSTNEKLFF	TGTGCCAGCAGCGCTCAGACTTCAACTAATGAAAAACTGTTTTTT
-	TRBJ1-4	TRBD1	TRBV7-2	CASSLLGDRGEKLFF	TGTGCCAGCAGCTTATTGGGGGACAGAGGTGAAAAACTGTTTTTT
-	TRBJ2-7	-	TRBV14	CASSLWAWGEQYF	TGTGCCAGCAGCCTCTGGGCTTGGGGCGAGCAGTACTTC
once	TRBJ2-2	TRBD1	TRBV5-1	CASSLVLTGAGGELFF	TGCGCCAGCAGCTTGGTTTTGACAGGGGCTGGCGGGGAGCTGTTTTTT
-	TRBJ2-1	TRBD2	TRBV28	CASNPAGGTHNEQFF	TGTGCCAGCAACCCAGCGGGGGGTACCCACAATGAGCAGTTCTTC
-	TRBJ1-3	-	TRBV19	CASSEVSAGNTIYF	TGTGCCAGTAGTGAAGTCTCTGCTGGAAACACCATATATTTT
-	TRBJ1-2	-	TRBV6-5	CATAWSGGYTF	TGTGCCACTGCGTGGAGTGGGGGCTACACCTTC
-	TRBJ2-7	TRBD1	TRBV30	CAWRGGLRDRGDEQYF	TGTGCCTGGAGGGGTGGGCTCCGGGACAGGGGGGACGAGCAGTACTTC
-	TRBJ2-1	-	TRBV2	CASRAGAGNEQFF	TGTGCCAGCAGAGCCGGGGCCGGCAATGAGCAGTTCTTC
-	TRBJ2-5	-	TRBV9	CASSGDVKETQYF	TGTGCCAGCAGCGGTGACGTGAAGGAGACCCAGTACTTC
-	TRBJ2-1	TRBD2	TRBV5-8	CASSLVLAGGSEQFF	TGTGCCAGCAGCTTGGTACTAGCGGGGGGCTCGGAGCAGTTCTTC
-	TRBJ1-5	-	TRBV28	CASSLPGTQDQPQHF	TGTGCCAGCAGTTTACCCGGGACACAGGATCAGCCCCAGCATTTT
-	TRBJ2-5	-	TRBV18	CASSPSQETQYF	TGTGCCAGCTCACCAAGCCAAGAGACCCAGTACTTC
-	TRBJ2-3	TRBD1	TRBV5-8	CASSWDRATSTDTQYF	TGTGCCAGCAGCTGGGACAGGGCAACTAGCACAGATACGCAGTATTTT
once	TRBJ2-1	TRBD2	TRBV28	CASSAPGLAGPLEQFF	TGTGCCAGCAGCGCCCCGGGACTAGCGGGTCCTTTGGAGCAGTTCTTC
-	TRBJ2-3	-	TRBV11-2	CASSPLVSTDTQYF	TGTGCCAGCAGCCCCTTGGTGAGCACAGATACGCAGTATTTT
-	TRBJ2-3	-	TRBV11-3	CASSFGNRDNTDTQYF	TGTGCCAGCAGCTTCGGGAACAGGGATAACACAGATACGCAGTATTTT
-	TRBJ2-1	-	TRBV9	CASSVDQTRDEQFF	TGTGCCAGCAGCGTAGATCAAACACGCGATGAGCAGTTCTTC
-	TRBJ2-7	TRBD1	TRBV5-4	CASSLGQGLPGQYF	TGTGCCAGCAGCTTGGGACAGGGCCTACCCGGGCAGTACTTC
-	TRBJ1-2	-	TRBV7-2	CASSQGRYGYTF	TGTGCCAGCAGCCAGGGTCGGTATGGCTACACCTTC
-	TRBJ2-5	-	TRBV5-1	CASSLAERGETQYF	TGCGCCAGCAGCTTGGCCGAGAGGGGCGAGACCCAGTACTTC
-	TRBJ2-3	-	TRBV7-2	CASSLGAVMADTQYF	TGTGCCAGCAGCTTAGGGGCAGTCATGGCAGATACGCAGTATTTT
-	TRBJ1-4	-	TRBV4-2	CASSQDRGGANEKLFF	TGTGCCAGCAGCCAAGATAGGGGGGGGGCTAATGAAAAACTGTTTTTT
-	TRBJ2-7	-	TRBV7-8	CASSSSGFSYEQYF	TGTGCCAGCAGCTCTTCGGGTTTCTCCTACGAGCAGTACTTC
-	TRBJ2-5	-	TRBV2	CASKPGARLETQYF	TGTGCCAGCAAGCCGGGGGCCAGATTAGAGACCCAGTACTTC
few	TRBJ2-5	TRBD2	TRBV9	CASSVSGTRGETQYF	TGTGCCAGCAGCGTTTCCGGGACTAGAGGCGAGACCCAGTACTTC
few	TRBJ1-1	-	TRBV5-5	CASSSIDVGGVAFF	TGTGCCAGCAGCTCTATTGATGTTGGGGGGGTGGCTTTCTTT
-	TRBJ2-3	-	TRBV5-1	CASSLDIVSTDTQYF	TGCGCCAGCAGCTTGGATATCGTTAGCACAGATACGCAGTATTTT
-	TRBJ2-2	TRBD1	TRBV5-4	CASSSGQGRSGELFF	TGTGCCAGCAGCAGTGGACAGGGAAGATCCGGGGAGCTGTTTTTT
-	TRBJ2-1	TRBD2	TRBV7-9	CASSWRLAGYNEQFF	TGTGCCAGCAGCTGGCGGTTAGCGGGATACAATGAGCAGTTCTTC
-	TRBJ1-2	TRBD1	TRBV6-1	CASRPMGQDYGYTF	TGTGCCAGCAGGCCAATGGGACAGGACTATGGCTACACCTTC
-	TRBJ2-3	-	TRBV5-1	CASSTLTELTDTQYF	TGCGCCAGCAGCACACTGACAGAGCTCACAGATACGCAGTATTTT
-	TRBJ2-5	-	TRBV5-6	CASSLPRRGDLEETQYF	TGTGCCAGCAGCTTGCCAAGGAGGGGGGATTTGGAAGAGACCCAGTACTTC
once	TRBJ2-3	-	TRBV6-1	CASSEAQGEADTQYF	TGTGCCAGCAGTGAAGCGCAGGGAGAAGCAGATACGCAGTATTTT
-	TRBJ1-5	-	TRBV4-1	CASSHDVTSGTLNQPQHF	TGCGCCAGCAGCCATGATGTTACCTCCGGGACCCTAAATCAGCCCCAGCATTTT
-	TRBJ2-1	-	TRBV6-5	CASSYSRTAYNEQFF	TGTGCCAGCAGTTACTCCAGGACGGCTTACAATGAGCAGTTCTTC
-	TRBJ2-7	-	TRBV2	CASHGGSASYEQYF	TGTGCCAGCCATGGGGGGTCTGCGTCGTACGAGCAGTACTTC
few	TRBJ1-2	TRBD1	TRBV28	CASRWDRGLYGYTF	TGTGCCAGCAGATGGGACAGGGGCCTCTATGGCTACACCTTC
few	TRBJ2-7	-	TRBV27	CASSSAQEYEQYF	TGTGCCAGCAGTTCGGCACAGGAGTACGAGCAGTACTTC
-	TRBJ1-6	-	TRBV27	CAIDTKDHPSSYNSPLHF	TGTGCCATCGATACAAAGGATCATCCTAGCTCCTATAATTCACCCCTCCACTTT
-	TRBJ2-5	-	TRBV6-1	CASSPGVAETQYF	TGTGCCAGCAGTCCAGGGGTCGCGGAGACCCAGTACTTC
-	TRBJ2-7	TRBD2	TRBV5-6	CASSLGSGRSSYEQYF	TGTGCCAGCAGCTTGGGTAGCGGGAGGAGCTCCTACGAGCAGTACTTC
-	TRBJ1-4	-	TRBV7-8	CASSSENSKLFF	TGTGCCAGCAGCTCCGAGAACTCTAAGCTGTTTTTT
few	TRBJ1-5	-	TRBV28	CASSLGMRNQPQHF	TGTGCCAGCAGTTTAGGGATGCGCAATCAGCCCCAGCATTTT
-	TRBJ1-6	TRBD1	TRBV7-9	CASSSTGNSPLHF	TGTGCCAGCAGCTCGACAGGGAATTCACCCCTCCACTTT
-	TRBJ2-5	TRBD2	TRBV5-1	CASSLLAGVTETQYF	TGCGCCAGCAGCCTCCTAGCGGGAGTTACAGAGACCCAGTACTTC
-	TRBJ1-1	TRBD1	TRBV7-8	CASSLVQGANTEAFF	TGTGCCAGCAGCTTAGTTCAGGGGGCGAACACTGAAGCTTTCTTT
-	TRBJ1-1	-	TRBV5-1	CASSLGDGNPVVTEAFF	TGCGCCAGCAGCTTAGGGGATGGGAACCCGGTGGTCACTGAAGCTTTCTTT
-	TRBJ1-5	TRBD1	TRBV19	CASTGTGGGQPQHF	TGTGCCAGTACCGGGACAGGGGGCGGGCAGCCCCAGCATTTT
-	TRBJ1-3	-	TRBV18	CASSPLKAGTGNTIYF	TGTGCCAGCTCACCCCTTAAAGCCGGGACTGGAAACACCATATATTTT
-	TRBJ2-1	-	TRBV5-1	CASRAELLNNEQFF	TGCGCCAGTCGGGCAGAACTTCTCAACAATGAGCAGTTCTTC
-	TRBJ1-2	-	TRBV11-3	CASSKAPDIANYGYTF	TGTGCCAGCAGCAAAGCCCCAGACATCGCTAACTATGGCTACACCTTC
-	TRBJ2-7	TRBD1	TRBV18	CASSPPGTAYEQYF	TGTGCCAGCTCACCACCCGGGACAGCCTACGAGCAGTACTTC